A single sample is the source of the 6 T cell receptor beta chains below, sequenced in a study of T-cell reconstitution after alpha-beta-depleted transplantation in children. TCRbeta library construction was performed incorporating unique molecular identifiers. TCRdb fed the PCR reads into MiXCR, producing one record per CDR3 protein. There are a few hundred thousand distinct CDR3 sequences in the sample; about a tenth occur only once, and 7% to 9.5% lies in the top ten. This sample comprised PBMCs, obtained before TCRalphabeta/CD19-depleted stem cell transplant. These receptors were collected from a boy in the first two years of life with acute myeloid leukemia, due to receive a stem cell transplant.

About this clonotype: Mismatch with germline at one junction end may stem from a read error. The chain carries TRBV28 and TRBJ2-4; 8 nucleotides match TRBD1. In germline, CDR1 is MDHEN, CDR2 SYDVKM. CDR3 size: 18 residues. CDR3: CACSPHPGQERGKNIQYF. The CDR3 nucleotides are TGTGCCTGCAGCCCTCATCCGGGACAGGAGAGGGGCAAAAACATTCAGTACTTC.

This clonotype was recorded at least ten times. This chain links TRBV7-3 with TRBJ1-5; D is unclear. V was cut by 5 bases and J by 5 bases, with 4 bases left in between. CDR1 and CDR2 (germline): SGHTA, FQGTGA. The length of the CDR3 is 11 residues. The chain's CDR3 is CASSAHQPQHF. CDR3 DNA sequence: TGTGCCAGCAGCGCTCATCAGCCCCAGCATTTT. The full variable domain, its missing parts supplied by reference TRBV7-3 and TRBJ1-5, is GAGVSQTPSNKVTEKGKYVELRCDPISGHTALYWYRQSLGQGPEFLIYFQGTGAADDSGLPNDRFFAVRPEGSVSTLKIQRTERGDSAVYLCASSAHQPQHFGDGTRLSIL.

This clonotype was detected only a few times. J is TRBJ2-7 and V is TRBV7-3; tentatively, D is TRBD1 (6 bases). Germline CDR1 reads SGHTA; CDR2 reads FQGTGA. The CDR3 is 14 amino acids. Between the trimmed V and J ends, which lost 1 base and 4 bases, there was a span of 11 bases. CDR3: CASSLMGRGYEQYF. Written as DNA, the CDR3 is TGTGCCAGCAGCTTAATGGGCAGGGGTTACGAGCAGTACTTC.

In its sample, this clonotype was seen many times. The V call is TRBV18, the J call TRBJ1-2, with D uncertain. This CDR3 is built from 13 residues. Trimming cost V 2 bases and J 6 bases, with 10 bases left between them. Germline lookup yields CDR1 KGHSH and CDR2 LQKENI. The chain's CDR3 is CASSPAGVDGYTF. The CDR3 bases are TGTGCCAGCTCACCAGCCGGGGTAGATGGCTACACCTTC.

Concerning this clonotype itself: This could be a read error, since a much larger clone is one nucleotide away. V and J are TRBV6-1 and TRBJ1-2; D is perhaps TRBD1 (6 bases). The CDR3 length is 15 residues. CDR1 is MNHNS and CDR2 is SASEGT in the germline V gene. Deletions cut 5 bases from V and 1 base from J, with 14 bases between. In nucleotides, the CDR3 is TGTGCCAGCAGTCGGGGACATGGTATTAACTATGGCTACACCTTC. Its protein is CASSRGHGINYGYTF.

This clonotype was counted at least ten times. The chain uses TRBV28 and TRBJ1-2; no reliable D call. The germline CDR1 and CDR2 sequences are MDHEN and SYDVKM. The V and J ends lost 6 bases and 4 bases respectively, with 6 bases between them. This CDR3 has 11 residues. The CDR3 reads CASSASYGYTF. For the CDR3, the DNA is TGTGCCAGCAGCGCATCCTATGGCTACACCTTC.